The clone carrying this T cell receptor beta chain was seen a single time. The target antigen is unknown. TCRdb's table, derived via immunoSEQ multiplex PCR, lists solely in-frame clones and lacks some. Found here are over 130,000 clones, roughly 91% of them singletons; the top ten hold 5.1%. This specimen belongs to a study of T cell responses to AZD1222 COVID-19 vaccine. Notes on the study in general: Repertoire sampling was restricted to post-peak T cell response timepoints.

Germline CDR1 and CDR2: LNHDA and SQIVND (reference sequence). The CDR3 totals 12 residues. Trimming took off 5 bases at V and 0 bases at J, with 2 bases between the two ends. This TCR came from an adult in good health. This chain uses TRBV19 with TRBJ2-1; D call uncertain. The sequencing here drew on peripheral blood, taken on day 0 of AZD1222 vaccination. For the CDR3, the DNA is TGTGCCAGTAGTCCCTCCTACAATGAGCAGTTCTTC. The encoded protein is CASSPSYNEQFF.